This TCR beta chain was profiled in a study of T cells in tuberculosis. Broader study findings: Active tuberculosis TCR-alpha repertoires lay closer to GMM-specific TCRs than IGRA-negative controls, suggesting clonal expansion. Active tuberculosis patients had shorter CDR3-alpha; the beta difference was nonsignificant.

This table comes from immunoSEQ multiplex PCR, and its TCRdb copy is limited to in-frame clones, with some not included. The sample lists some 40,000 clones, nearly 97% occurring once. In regard to this clone: What it binds is not known.

Looked up from germline, CDR1 is MNHEY and CDR2 is SMNVEV (reference sequence). Trimming removed 3 bases at V and 6 bases at J, with 14 bases between. The CDR3 is 14 amino acids. The sample consisted of PBMCs. The chain employs TRBV27 and TRBJ1-2, with D uncertain. The source of this sequence is a donor aged 10-29 years with latent tuberculosis or without tuberculosis infection. CDR3 loop: CASSLGRPRNGYTF. The CDR3 DNA reads TGTGCCAGCAGTTTGGGCAGGCCAAGGAATGGCTACACCTTC.